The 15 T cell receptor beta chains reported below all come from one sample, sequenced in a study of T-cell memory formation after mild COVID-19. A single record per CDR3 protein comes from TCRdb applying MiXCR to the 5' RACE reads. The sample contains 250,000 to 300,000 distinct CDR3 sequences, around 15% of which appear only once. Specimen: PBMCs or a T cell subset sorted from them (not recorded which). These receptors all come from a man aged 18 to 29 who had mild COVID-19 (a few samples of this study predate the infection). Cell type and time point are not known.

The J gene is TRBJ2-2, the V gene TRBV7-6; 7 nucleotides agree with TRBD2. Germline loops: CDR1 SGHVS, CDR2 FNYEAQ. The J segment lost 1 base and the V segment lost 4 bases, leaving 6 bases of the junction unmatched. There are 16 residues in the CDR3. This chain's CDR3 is CASSYGGGMNTGELFF. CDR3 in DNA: TGTGCCAGCAGCTATGGGGGGGGAATGAACACCGGGGAGCTGTTTTTT.

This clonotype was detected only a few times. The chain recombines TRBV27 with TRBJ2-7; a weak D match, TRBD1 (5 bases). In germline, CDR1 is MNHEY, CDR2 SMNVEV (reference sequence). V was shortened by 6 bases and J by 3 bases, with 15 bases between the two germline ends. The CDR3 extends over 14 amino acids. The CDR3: CASSPSTAYYEQYV. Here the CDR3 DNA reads TGTGCCAGCAGCCCTTCGACAGCTTACTACGAGCAGTACGTC.

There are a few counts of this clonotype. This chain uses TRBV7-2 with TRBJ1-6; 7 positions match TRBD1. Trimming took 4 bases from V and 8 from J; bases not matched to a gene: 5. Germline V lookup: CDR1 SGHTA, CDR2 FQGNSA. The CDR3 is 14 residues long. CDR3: CASSSRQGYSPLHF. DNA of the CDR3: TGTGCCAGCAGCTCCCGACAGGGATATTCACCCCTCCACTTT.

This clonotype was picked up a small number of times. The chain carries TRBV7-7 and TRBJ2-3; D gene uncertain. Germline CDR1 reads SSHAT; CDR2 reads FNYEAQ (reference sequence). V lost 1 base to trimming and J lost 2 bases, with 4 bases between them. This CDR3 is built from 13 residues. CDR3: CASSLVLTDTQYF. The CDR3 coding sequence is TGTGCCAGCAGCTTAGTCCTCACAGATACGCAGTATTTT.

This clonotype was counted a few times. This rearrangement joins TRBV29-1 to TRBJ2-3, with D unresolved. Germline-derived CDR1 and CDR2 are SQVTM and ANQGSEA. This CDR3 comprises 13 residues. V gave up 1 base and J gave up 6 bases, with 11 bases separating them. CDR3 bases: TGCAGCGTTGAAGCTGGGAATGGGGATACGCAGTATTTT. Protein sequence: CSVEAGNGDTQYF.

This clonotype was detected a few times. In nucleotides, the CDR3 is TGTGCCAGCAGCTATTACGGGGGGGACAGCACAGATACGCAGTATTTT. Encoded protein: CASSYYGGDSTDTQYF. The chain carries TRBV9 and TRBJ2-3; TRBD2 agrees at 8 bases. V dropped 4 bases and J dropped 0; count of bases not matched to a gene: 7. This CDR3 contains 16 residues. CDR1 is SGDLS and CDR2 is YYNGEE in the germline V gene.

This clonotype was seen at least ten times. The CDR3 DNA reads TGTGCCAGCAGCTTAGCCGGGAACCCCTACGAGCAGTACGTC. Protein: CASSLAGNPYEQYV. This chain connects TRBV7-2 to TRBJ2-7; D perhaps matches TRBD2 (5 bases). Germline V gives CDR1 SGHTA, CDR2 FQGNSA. The CDR3 is 14 residues long. V lost 0 bases and J 2 bases, leaving 8 bases between the germline ends.

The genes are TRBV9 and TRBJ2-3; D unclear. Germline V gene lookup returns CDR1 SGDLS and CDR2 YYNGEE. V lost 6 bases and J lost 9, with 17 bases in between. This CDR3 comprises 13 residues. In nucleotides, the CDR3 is TGTGCCAGCACCCCGAAGACTGCGACAACGCAGTATTTT. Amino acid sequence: CASTPKTATTQYF. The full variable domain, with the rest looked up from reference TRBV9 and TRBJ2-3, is DSGVTQTPKHLITATGQRVTLRCSPRSGDLSVYWYQQSLDQGLQFLIQYYNGEERAKGNILERFSAQQFPDLHSELNLSSLELGDSALYFCASTPKTATTQYFGPGTRLTVL.

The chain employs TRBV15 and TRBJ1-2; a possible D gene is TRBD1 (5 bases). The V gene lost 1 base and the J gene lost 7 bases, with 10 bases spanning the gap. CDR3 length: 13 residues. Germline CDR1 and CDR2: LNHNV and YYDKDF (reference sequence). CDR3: CATSRARVGGYTF. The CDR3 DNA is TGTGCCACCAGCAGAGCCAGGGTGGGTGGCTACACCTTC.

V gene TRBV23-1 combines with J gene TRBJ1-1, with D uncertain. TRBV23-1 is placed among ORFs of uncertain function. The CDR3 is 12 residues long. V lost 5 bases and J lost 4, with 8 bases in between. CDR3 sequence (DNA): TGCGCCAGCAGTACCGACTTCACTGAAGCTTTCTTT. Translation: CASSTDFTEAFF.

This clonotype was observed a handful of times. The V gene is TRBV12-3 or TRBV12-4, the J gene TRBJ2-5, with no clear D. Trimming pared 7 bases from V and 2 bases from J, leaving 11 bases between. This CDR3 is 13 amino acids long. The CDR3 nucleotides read TGTGCCAGCATCCGGCAGTTTCAAGAGACCCAGTACTTC. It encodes CASIRQFQETQYF.

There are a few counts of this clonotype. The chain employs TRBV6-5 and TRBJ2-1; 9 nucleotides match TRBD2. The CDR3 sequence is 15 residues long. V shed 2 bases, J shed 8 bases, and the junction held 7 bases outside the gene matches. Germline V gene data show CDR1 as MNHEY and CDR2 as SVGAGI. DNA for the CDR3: TGTGCCAGCAGTTACGGGAGGCCTAGCGGGGATGAGCAGTTCTTC. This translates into CASSYGRPSGDEQFF.

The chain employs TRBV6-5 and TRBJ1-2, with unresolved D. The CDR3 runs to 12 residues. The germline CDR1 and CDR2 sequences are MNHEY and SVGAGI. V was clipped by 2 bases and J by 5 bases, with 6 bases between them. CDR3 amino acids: CASSYGGYGYTF. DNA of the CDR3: TGTGCCAGCAGTTACGGAGGGTATGGCTACACCTTC.

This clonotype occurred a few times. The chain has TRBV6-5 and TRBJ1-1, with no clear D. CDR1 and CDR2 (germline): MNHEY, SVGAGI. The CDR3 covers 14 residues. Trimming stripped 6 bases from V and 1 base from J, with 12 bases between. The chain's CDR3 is CASRRRPRNTEAFF. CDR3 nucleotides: TGTGCCAGCAGACGACGGCCCCGGAACACTGAAGCTTTCTTT.

CDR3 region: CASRTIHNSPLHF. DNA for the CDR3: TGTGCCAGCAGGACAATCCATAATTCACCCCTCCACTTT. The rearrangement links TRBV12-3 or TRBV12-4 to TRBJ1-6; D ambiguous. V lost 6 bases, J lost 5 bases, and 8 bases lay in between. This CDR3 region has 13 residues.